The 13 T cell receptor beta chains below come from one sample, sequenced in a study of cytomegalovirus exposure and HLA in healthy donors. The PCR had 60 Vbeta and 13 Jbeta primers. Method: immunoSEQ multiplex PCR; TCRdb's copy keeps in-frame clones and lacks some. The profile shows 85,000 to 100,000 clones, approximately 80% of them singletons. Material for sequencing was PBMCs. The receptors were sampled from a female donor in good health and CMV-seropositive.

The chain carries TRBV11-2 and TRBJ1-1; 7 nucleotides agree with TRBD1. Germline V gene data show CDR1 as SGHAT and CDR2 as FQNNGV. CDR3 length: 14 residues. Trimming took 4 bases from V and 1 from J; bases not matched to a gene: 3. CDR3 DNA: TGTGCCAGCAGCTCCCAGGGGGGGAACACTGAAGCTTTCTTT. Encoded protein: CASSSQGGNTEAFF.

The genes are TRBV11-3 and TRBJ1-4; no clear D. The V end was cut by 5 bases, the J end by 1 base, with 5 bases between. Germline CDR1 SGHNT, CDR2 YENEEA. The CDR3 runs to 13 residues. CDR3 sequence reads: CASSLLTNEKLFF. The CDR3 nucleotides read TGTGCCAGCAGCCTGTTAACTAATGAAAAACTGTTTTTT.

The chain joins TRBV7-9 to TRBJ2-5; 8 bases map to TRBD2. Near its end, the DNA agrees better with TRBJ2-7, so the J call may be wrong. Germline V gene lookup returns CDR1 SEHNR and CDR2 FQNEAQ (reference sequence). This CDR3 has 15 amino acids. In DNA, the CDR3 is TGTGCCAGCAGCCTCGGGGGGGGCGCGTCCTACGAGCAGTACTTC. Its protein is CASSLGGGASYEQYF.

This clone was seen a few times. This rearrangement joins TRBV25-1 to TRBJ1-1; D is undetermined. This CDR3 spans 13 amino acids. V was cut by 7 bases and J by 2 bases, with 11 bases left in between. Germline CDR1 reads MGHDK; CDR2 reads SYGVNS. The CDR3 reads CASTVSVNTEAFF. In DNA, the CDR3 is TGTGCCAGCACGGTGAGCGTCAACACTGAAGCTTTCTTT.

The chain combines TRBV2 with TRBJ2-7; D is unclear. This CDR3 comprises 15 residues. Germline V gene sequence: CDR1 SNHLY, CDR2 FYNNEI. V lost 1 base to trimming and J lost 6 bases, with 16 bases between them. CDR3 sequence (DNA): TGTGCCAGCAGTGAAGTAGTCTCCCTGCGGCGCGAGCAGTACTTC. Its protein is CASSEVVSLRREQYF.

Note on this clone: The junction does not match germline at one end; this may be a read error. The CDR3 DNA is TGTTCCAGCAGCTCTCCGGAGAGGGGGCGTAACTATGGCTACACCTTC. This translates into CSSSSPERGRNYGYTF. The V and J genes are TRBV7-9 and TRBJ1-2, with 7 positions matching TRBD1. Germline CDR1 is SEHNR and CDR2 is FQNEAQ (reference sequence). The CDR3 runs 16 residues.

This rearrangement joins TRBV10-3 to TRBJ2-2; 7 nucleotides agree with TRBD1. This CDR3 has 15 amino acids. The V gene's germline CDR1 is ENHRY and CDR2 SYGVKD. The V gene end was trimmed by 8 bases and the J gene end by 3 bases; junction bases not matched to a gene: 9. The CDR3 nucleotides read TGTGCCATCCAAACAGGGGTTGGGGACACCGGGGAGCTGTTTTTT. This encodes CAIQTGVGDTGELFF.

The CDR3 spells CASSVLAGDNTGELFF. The DNA of the CDR3 is TGTGCCAGCAGTGTACTAGCGGGAGATAACACCGGGGAGCTGTTTTTT. The chain combines TRBV4-2 with TRBJ2-2; 11 bases are shared with TRBD2. CDR1 and CDR2 from the germline V gene are LGHNA and YNFKEQ. This CDR3 spans 16 amino acids. Trimming removed 6 bases from V and 2 bases from J; junction bases left unmatched: 5.

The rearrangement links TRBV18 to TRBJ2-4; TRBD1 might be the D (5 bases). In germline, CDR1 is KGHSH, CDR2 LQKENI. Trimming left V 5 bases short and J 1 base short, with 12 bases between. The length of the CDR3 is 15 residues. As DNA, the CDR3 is TGTGCCAGCTCAGGGGCAGGCCCGGCCAAAAACATTCAGTACTTC. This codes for CASSGAGPAKNIQYF.

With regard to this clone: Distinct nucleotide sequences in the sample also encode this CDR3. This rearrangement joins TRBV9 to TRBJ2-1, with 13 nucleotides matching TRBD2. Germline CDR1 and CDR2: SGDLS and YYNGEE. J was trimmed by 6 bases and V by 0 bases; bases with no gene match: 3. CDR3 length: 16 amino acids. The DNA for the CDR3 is TGTGCCAGCAGCGTAGAACTAGCGGGAGGGGGCAATGAGCAGTTCTTC. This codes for CASSVELAGGGNEQFF.

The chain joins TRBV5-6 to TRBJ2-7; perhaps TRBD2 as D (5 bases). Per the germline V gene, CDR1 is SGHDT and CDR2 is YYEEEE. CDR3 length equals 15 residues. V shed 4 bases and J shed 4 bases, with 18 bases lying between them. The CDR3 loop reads CASSVFLYEGYEQYF. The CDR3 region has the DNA TGTGCCAGCAGCGTTTTTTTATACGAGGGTTACGAGCAGTACTTC.

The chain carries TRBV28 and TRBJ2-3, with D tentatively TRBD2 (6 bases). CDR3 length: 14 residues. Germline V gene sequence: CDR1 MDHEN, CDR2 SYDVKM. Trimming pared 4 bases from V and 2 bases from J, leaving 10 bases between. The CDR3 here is CASSSGTVTDTQYF. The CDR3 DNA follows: TGTGCCAGCAGTTCCGGGACTGTCACAGATACGCAGTATTTT.

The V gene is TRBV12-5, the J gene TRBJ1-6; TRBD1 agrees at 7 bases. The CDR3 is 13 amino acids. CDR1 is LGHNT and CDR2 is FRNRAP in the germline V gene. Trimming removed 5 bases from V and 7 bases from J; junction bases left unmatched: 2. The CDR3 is CASGTRGNSPLHF. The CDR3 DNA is TGTGCTAGTGGTACCAGGGGGAATTCACCCCTCCACTTT.